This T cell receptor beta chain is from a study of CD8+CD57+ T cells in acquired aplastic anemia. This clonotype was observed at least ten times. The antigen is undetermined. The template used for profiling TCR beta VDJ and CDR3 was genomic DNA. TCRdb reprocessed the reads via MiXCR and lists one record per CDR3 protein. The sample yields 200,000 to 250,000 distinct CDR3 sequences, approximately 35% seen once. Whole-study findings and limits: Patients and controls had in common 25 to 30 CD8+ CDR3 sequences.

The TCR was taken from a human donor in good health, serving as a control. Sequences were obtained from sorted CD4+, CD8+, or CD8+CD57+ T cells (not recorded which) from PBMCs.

The CDR3 nucleotides read TGTGCCAGCAACTCGGACCAGACCGGGGAGCTGTTTTTT. Encoded protein: CASNSDQTGELFF. The gene calls are TRBV6-1 and TRBJ2-2; D is undetermined. CDR1 and CDR2 (germline): MNHNS, SASEGT. The CDR3 length is 13 residues. The V and J ends lost 7 bases and 5 bases respectively, with 11 bases between them.